This T cell receptor (beta chain) was retrieved from a study of blood T cells in healthy people across ages. Study findings and constraints: Per million T cells, the diversity of TCR beta decreased roughly linearly as age advanced.

This clonotype was counted many times. The antigen remains unidentified. This CDR3 is built from 12 residues. V shed 3 bases and J shed 3 bases, with 5 bases lying between them. Extraction of total RNA produced a minimum of 5 micrograms from each sample. A sample-barcoded 5' primer and a J-beta primer mix were used in a second PCR of roughly 7 to 11 cycles. In TCRdb, the 5' RACE reads were re-called with MiXCR into one record per CDR3 protein. The table has approximately 680,000 distinct CDR3 sequences, 32% seen once. This sequence was found in a woman older than 75 in good health. What was sequenced was blood. This sequence joins TRBV12-3 or TRBV12-4 and TRBJ2-5; D not resolved. The CDR3 spells CASSLWKETQYF. CDR3 DNA sequence: TGTGCCAGCAGTTTGTGGAAAGAGACCCAGTACTTC.